The sequence of this T cell receptor (beta chain) was determined in a study of T cells after yellow fever vaccination. Deletions cut 6 bases from V and 5 bases from J, with 16 bases between. The CDR3 totals 15 residues. This clonotype was detected many times. 5'RACE template switching generated TCR cDNA, adding a universal primer site and UMIs. TCRdb reanalysed the 5' RACE reads using MiXCR and keeps one entry per CDR3 protein. This table holds 250,000 to 400,000 distinct CDR3 sequences, around 4.3% found once. Specimen: PBMCs, collected 15 days after the yellow fever booster vaccination. The TCR comes from a man younger than 30 who received the YFV17D yellow fever vaccine. This chain connects TRBV12-3 or TRBV12-4 to TRBJ1-4; D not certain. In DNA, the CDR3 is TGTGCCAGCAGACACGAGGCAGGCGAGAATGAAAAACTGTTTTTT. Translated, it gives CASRHEAGENEKLFF.